This T cell receptor beta chain stems from a study of beta chain features in type 1 diabetes. Study findings and constraints: In the patient group, naive, central memory and Treg TCRB repertoires seemed more alike than in the healthy donor group. Moderate but significant shortening of TCRB CDR3s was recorded in all four CD4+ subsets from Type 1 diabetes patients.

In total, each donor contributed a single heparinised blood draw that averaged around 110 mL. The investigators reverse transcribed all of the isolated RNA, so they sequenced expressed TCRB transcripts. Naive, central memory and regulatory T cell samples averaged roughly 4 million reads. TCRdb's table, derived via immunoSEQ multiplex PCR, lists solely in-frame clones and lacks some. Of 250,000 to 300,000 clones in the sample, around 25% were seen once. This clone was seen a few times. The target antigen is unknown. Germline lookup yields CDR1 SNHLY and CDR2 FYNNEI. V lost 8 bases, J lost 8 bases, and 13 bases lay in between. This CDR3 is built from 11 residues.

This sequence joins TRBV2 and TRBJ2-7, with D perhaps TRBD2 (5 bases). The origin of this receptor is a woman aged 25 to 39 with type 1 diabetes. Sequencing was performed on naive CD4+ T cells from blood. The CDR3 sequence: CASPRDGKQYF. Here the CDR3 DNA reads TGTGCCAGCCCACGGGATGGGAAGCAGTACTTC.